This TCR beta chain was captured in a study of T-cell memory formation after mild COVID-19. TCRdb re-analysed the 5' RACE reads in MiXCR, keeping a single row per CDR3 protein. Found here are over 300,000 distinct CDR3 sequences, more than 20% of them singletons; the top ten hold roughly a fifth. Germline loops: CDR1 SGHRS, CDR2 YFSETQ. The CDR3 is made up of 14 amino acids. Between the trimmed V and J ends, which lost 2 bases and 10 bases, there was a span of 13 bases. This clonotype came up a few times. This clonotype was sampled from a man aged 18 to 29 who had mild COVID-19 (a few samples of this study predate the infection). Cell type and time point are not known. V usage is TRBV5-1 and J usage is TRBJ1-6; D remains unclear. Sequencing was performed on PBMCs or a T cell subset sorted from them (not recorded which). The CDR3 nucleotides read TGCGCCAGCAGCTTTCAACTCGGCGGGTCACCCCTCCACTTT. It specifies CASSFQLGGSPLHF.